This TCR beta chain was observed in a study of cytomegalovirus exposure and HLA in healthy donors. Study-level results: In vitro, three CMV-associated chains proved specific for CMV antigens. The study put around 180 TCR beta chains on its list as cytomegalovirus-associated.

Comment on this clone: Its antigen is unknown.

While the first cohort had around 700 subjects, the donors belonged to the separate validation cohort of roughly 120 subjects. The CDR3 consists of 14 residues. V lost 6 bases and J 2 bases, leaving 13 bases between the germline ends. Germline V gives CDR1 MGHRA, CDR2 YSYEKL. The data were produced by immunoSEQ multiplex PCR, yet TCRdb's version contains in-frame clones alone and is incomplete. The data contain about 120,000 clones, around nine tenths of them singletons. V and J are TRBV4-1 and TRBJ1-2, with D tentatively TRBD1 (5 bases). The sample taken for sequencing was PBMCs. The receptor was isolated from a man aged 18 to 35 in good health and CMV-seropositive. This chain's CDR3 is CASRAGGGNYGYTF. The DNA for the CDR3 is TGCGCCAGCAGGGCGGGGGGAGGAAACTATGGCTACACCTTC.